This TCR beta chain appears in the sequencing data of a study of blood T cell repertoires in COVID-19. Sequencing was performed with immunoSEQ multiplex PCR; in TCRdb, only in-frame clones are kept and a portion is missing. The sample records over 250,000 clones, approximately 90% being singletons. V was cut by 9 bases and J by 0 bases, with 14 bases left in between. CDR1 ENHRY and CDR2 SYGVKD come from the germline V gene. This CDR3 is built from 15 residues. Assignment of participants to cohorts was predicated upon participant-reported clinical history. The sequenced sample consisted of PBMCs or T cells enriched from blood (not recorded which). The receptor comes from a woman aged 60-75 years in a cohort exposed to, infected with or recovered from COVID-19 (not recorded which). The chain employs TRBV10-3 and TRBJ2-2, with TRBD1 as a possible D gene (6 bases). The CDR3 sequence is CAMGDRPANTGELFF. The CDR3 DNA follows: TGTGCCATGGGTGACAGGCCCGCGAACACCGGGGAGCTGTTTTTT.